The present entry profiles one T cell receptor (beta chain) with its context. Its antigen remains unidentified. TCRdb analysed the 5' RACE reads with MiXCR anew, one entry per CDR3 protein. The table shows approximately 550,000 distinct CDR3 sequences, with 12% occurring only once. This sample stems from a study of CD8 T cells in ankylosing spondylitis. General study findings and limits: Blood of patients with ankylosing spondylitis appeared to be characterized by a TCR beta motif of several highly homologous variants. Disease-linked clones bore a CD8+ phenotype, appearing relatively rarely in peripheral blood.

The CDR3 spans 15 residues. The TCR was taken from a male donor with ankylosing spondylitis. Input material: blood, either unsorted or a sorted T cell fraction (not recorded which). The rearrangement joins TRBV21-1 to TRBJ2-5; the DNA was not used to check the table's D call, TRBD2. TRBV21-1 is marked as a pseudogene. The CDR3: CARGTSGSRSETQYF. CDR3 DNA: TGTGCCAGAGGGACTAGCGGGAGTAGGTCGGAGACCCAGTACTTC.